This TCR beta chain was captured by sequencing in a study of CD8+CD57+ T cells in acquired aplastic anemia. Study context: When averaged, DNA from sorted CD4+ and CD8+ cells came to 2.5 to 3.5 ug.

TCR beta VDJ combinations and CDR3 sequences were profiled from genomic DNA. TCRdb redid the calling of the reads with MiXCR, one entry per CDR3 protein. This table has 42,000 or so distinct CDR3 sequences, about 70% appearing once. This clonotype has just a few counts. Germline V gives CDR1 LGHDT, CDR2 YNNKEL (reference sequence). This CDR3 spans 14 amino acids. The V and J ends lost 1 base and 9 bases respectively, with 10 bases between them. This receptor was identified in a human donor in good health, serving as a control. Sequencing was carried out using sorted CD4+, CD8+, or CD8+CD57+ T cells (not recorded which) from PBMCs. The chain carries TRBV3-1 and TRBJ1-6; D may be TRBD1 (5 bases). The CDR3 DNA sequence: TGTGCCAGCAGCCAAGGGGACGGGGTTTCACCCCTCCACTTT. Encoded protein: CASSQGDGVSPLHF.